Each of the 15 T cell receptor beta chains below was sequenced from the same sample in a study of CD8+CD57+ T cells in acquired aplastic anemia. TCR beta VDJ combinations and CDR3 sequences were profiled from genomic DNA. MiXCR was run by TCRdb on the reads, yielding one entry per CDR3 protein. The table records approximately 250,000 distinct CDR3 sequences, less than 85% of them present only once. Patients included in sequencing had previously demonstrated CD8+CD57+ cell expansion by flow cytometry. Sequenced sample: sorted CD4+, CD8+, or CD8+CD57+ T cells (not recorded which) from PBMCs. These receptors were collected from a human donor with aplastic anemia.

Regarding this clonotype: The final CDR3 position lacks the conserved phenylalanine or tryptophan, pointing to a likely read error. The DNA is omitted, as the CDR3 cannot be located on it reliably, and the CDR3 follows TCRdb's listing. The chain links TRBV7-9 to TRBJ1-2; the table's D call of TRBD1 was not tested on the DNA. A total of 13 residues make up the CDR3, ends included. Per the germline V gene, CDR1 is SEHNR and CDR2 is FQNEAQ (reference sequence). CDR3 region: CASSLEKGRASAT.

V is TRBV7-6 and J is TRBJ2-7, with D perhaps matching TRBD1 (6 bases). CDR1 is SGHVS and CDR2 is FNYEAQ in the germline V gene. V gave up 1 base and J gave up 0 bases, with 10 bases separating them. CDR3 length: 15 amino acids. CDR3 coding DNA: TGTGCCAGCAGCTTAGGGGACACCAGCTCCTACGAGCAGTACTTC. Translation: CASSLGDTSSYEQYF.

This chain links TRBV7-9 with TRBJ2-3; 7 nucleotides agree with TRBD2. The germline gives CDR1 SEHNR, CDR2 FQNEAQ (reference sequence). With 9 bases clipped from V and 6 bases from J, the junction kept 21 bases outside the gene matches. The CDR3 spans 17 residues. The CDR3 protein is CASSIPTRAGETDTQYF. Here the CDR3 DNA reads TGTGCCAGTAGTATCCCTACTCGCGCGGGGGAGACTGATACGCAGTATTTT. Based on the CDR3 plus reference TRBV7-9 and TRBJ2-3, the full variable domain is DTGVSQNPRHKITKRGQNVTFRCDPISEHNRLYWYRQTLGQGPEFLTYFQNEAQLEKSRLLSDRFSAERPKGSFSTLEIQRTEQGDSAMYLCASSIPTRAGETDTQYFGPGTRLTVL.

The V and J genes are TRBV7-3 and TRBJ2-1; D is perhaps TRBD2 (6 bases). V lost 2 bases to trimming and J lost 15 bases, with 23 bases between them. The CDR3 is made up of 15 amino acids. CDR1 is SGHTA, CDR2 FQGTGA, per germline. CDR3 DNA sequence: TGTGCCAGCAGCTTAGCAGGCGGAGGGCAAAATGAAGCGTTCTTC. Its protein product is CASSLAGGGQNEAFF. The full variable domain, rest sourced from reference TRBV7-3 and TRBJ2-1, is GAGVSQTPSNKVTEKGKYVELRCDPISGHTALYWYRQSLGQGPEFLIYFQGTGAADDSGLPNDRFFAVRPEGSVSTLKIQRTERGDSAVYLCASSLAGGGQNEAFFGPGTRLTVL.

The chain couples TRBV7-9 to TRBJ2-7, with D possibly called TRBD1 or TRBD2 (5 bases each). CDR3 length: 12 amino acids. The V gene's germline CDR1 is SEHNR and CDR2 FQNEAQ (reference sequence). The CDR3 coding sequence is TGTGCCAGCAGTGAATCCCTACGGGGCCGGGACGTC. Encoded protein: CASSESLRGRDV.

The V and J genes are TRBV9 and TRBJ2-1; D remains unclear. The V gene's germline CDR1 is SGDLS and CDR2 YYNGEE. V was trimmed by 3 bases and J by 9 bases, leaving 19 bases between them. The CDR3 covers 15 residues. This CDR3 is CASSAWTVQRTEQFF. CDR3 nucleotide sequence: TGTGCCAGCAGCGCTTGGACGGTACAGCGTACTGAGCAGTTCTTC.

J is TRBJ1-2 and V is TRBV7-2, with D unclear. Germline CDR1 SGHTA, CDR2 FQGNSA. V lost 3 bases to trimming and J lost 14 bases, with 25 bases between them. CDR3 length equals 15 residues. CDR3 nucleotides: TGTGCCAGCAGCTTCATAGCGGGAACGACCTACGAGCAGACCTTC. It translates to CASSFIAGTTYEQTF.

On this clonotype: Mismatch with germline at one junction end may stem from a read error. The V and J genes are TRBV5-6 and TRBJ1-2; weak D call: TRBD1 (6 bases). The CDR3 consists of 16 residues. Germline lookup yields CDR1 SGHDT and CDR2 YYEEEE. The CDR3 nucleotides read TGTGCCAGCAGCTTGGGGGGGGGGGGCTTGGACTATGACTACACCTTC. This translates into CASSLGGGGLDYDYTF. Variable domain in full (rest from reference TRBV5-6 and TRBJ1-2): DAGVTQSPTHLIKTRGQQVTLRCSPKSGHDTVSWYQQALGQGPQFIFQYYEEEERQRGNFPDRFSGHQFPNYSSELNVNALLLGDSALYLCASSLGGGGLDYDYTFGSGTRLTVV.

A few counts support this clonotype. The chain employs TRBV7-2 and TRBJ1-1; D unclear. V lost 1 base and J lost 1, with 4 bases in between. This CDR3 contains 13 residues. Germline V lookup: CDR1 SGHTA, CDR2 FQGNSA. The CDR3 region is CASSLDTNTEAFF. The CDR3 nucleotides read TGTGCCAGCAGCTTAGACACGAACACTGAAGCTTTCTTT.

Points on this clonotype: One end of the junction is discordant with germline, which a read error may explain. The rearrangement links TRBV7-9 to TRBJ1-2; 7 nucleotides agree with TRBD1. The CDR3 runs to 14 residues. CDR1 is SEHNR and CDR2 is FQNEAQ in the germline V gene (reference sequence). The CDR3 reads CASSPPQGRNRGAF. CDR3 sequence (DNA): TGTGCCAGCAGCCCACCACAGGGGCGGAACCGCGGGGCGTTC.

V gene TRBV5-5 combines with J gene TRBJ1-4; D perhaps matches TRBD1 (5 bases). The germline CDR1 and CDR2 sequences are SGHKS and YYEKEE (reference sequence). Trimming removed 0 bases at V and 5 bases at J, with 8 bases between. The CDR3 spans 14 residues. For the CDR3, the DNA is TGTGCCAGCAGCTTGGAGAGGGGAAATGAAAAACTGTTTTTT. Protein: CASSLERGNEKLFF.

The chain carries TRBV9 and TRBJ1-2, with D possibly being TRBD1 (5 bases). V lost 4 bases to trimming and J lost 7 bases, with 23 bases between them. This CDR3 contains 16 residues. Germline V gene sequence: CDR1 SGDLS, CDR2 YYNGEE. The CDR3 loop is CASSSGYNTLYFGYTF. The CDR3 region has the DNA TGTGCCAGCAGCTCAGGGTACAATACCTTGTACTTTGGCTACACCTTC. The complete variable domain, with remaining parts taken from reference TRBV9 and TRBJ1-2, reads DSGVTQTPKHLITATGQRVTLRCSPRSGDLSVYWYQQSLDQGLQFLIQYYNGEERAKGNILERFSAQQFPDLHSELNLSSLELGDSALYFCASSSGYNTLYFGYTFGSGTRLTVV.

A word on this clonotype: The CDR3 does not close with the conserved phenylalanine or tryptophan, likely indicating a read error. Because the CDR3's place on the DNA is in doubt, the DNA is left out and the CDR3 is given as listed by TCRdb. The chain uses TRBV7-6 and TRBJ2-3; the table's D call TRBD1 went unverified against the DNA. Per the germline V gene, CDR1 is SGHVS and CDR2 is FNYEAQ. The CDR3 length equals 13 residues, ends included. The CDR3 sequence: CASTLLDAPSGAN.

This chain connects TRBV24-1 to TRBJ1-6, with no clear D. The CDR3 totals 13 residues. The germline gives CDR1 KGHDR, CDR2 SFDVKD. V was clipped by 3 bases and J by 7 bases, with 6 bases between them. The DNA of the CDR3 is TGTGCCACCAGTGATGGACCAAATTCACCCCTCCACTTT. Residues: CATSDGPNSPLHF.

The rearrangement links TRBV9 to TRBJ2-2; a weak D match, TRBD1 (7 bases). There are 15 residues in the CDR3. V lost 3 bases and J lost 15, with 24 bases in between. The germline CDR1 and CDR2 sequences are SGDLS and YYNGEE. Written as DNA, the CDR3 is TGTGCCAGCAGCGGGGGGGACCGACAGGGAGGAAACATGTTTTTT. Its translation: CASSGGDRQGGNMFF.